A single sample is the source of the 20 T cell receptor beta chains below, sequenced in a study of cytomegalovirus exposure and HLA in healthy donors (dated by TCRdb to 2015 to 2018). The receptor library was made with the immunoSEQ multiplex PCR assay. For the multiplex PCR, a mixture combining 60 forward primers for TCR Vbeta segments and 13 reverse primers for TCR Jbeta segments was used. The table was pulled from immuneACCESS by TCRdb, which kept in-frame rearrangements only. Such tables lose some clones; where checked, under half of the loss comes from unresolved V genes, and the rest has no known cause. This sample gives roughly 100,000 clones in total; 78% of them show up just once. The top ten clonotypes cover 3.3% of the sample. The sequencing input was PBMCs. These receptors were obtained from a woman aged 40 to 49 in good health and CMV-seronegative.

The chain recombines TRBV6-9 with TRBJ2-3; TRBD2 matches at 9 bases. The CDR3 contains 15 residues. The V gene's germline CDR1 is MNHGY and CDR2 SVAAGI. V was pared by 7 bases and J by 2 bases, with 7 bases of the junction left unmatched. In DNA form, the CDR3 reads TGTGCCAGCACCTGGACTAGCGAATTCACAGATACGCAGTATTTT. Its translation is CASTWTSEFTDTQYF.

The chain is built from TRBV19 and TRBJ2-2, with 9 bases matching TRBD1. Per germline, CDR1 LNHDA and CDR2 SQIVND (reference sequence). There are 15 residues in the CDR3. Germline trimming cut 3 bases from V and 7 bases from J; bases unmatched to any gene: 6. This CDR3 is CASSMRQGVFGELFF. The CDR3 DNA reads as TGTGCCAGTAGTATGCGACAGGGGGTTTTCGGGGAGCTGTTTTTT.

In this sample, this clone turned up once. The chain links TRBV19 to TRBJ2-3; 12 positions agree with TRBD2. This CDR3 region has 15 residues. J gave up 5 bases and V 6 bases, and 6 bases lay outside the gene matches. Germline V gene lookup returns CDR1 LNHDA and CDR2 SQIVND (reference sequence). CDR3 sequence (DNA): TGTGCCAGTAGGAGACTAGCGGGAGAAGGAGATACGCAGTATTTT. Translation: CASRRLAGEGDTQYF.

The V gene is TRBV19, the J gene TRBJ1-1; 7 bases map to TRBD1. Germline V gene lookup returns CDR1 LNHDA and CDR2 SQIVND (reference sequence). Trimming at V came to 4 bases and at J to 4 bases, leaving 6 bases not matched to a gene. This CDR3 comprises 14 residues. The CDR3 region is CASSTRQGFTEAFF. CDR3 DNA: TGTGCCAGTAGTACTCGACAGGGCTTCACTGAAGCTTTCTTT.

V is TRBV9 and J is TRBJ2-3; D might be TRBD2 (5 bases). V lost 6 bases and J lost 3, with 17 bases in between. This CDR3 region has 15 residues. CDR1 and CDR2 from the germline V gene are SGDLS and YYNGEE. The CDR3 reads CASTPVGVETDTQYF. DNA for the CDR3: TGTGCCAGCACCCCCGTCGGGGTGGAGACAGATACGCAGTATTTT. The variable domain in full, with the rest retrieved from reference TRBV9 and TRBJ2-3, is DSGVTQTPKHLITATGQRVTLRCSPRSGDLSVYWYQQSLDQGLQFLIQYYNGEERAKGNILERFSAQQFPDLHSELNLSSLELGDSALYFCASTPVGVETDTQYFGPGTRLTVL.

The chain combines TRBV5-4 with TRBJ2-1; D remains ambiguous. The CDR3 length is 14 residues. V shed 3 bases and J shed 6 bases, with 13 bases lying between them. Germline V gives CDR1 SGHNT, CDR2 YYREEE (reference sequence). The CDR3 region is CASSSTASGNEQFF. The CDR3 region has the DNA TGTGCCAGCAGCTCTACTGCCTCCGGCAATGAGCAGTTCTTC.

The J gene is TRBJ2-7, the V gene TRBV9; 7 bases match TRBD2. CDR3 length: 14 residues. The V segment lost 4 bases and the J segment 3 bases; nucleotides outside the gene matches: 7. CDR1 is SGDLS, CDR2 YYNGEE, per germline. The CDR3 region has the DNA TGTGCCAGCAGCCATTCTGCGGGAGACTACGAGCAGTACTTC. Translating it yields CASSHSAGDYEQYF. Full variable domain (outside the CDR3, taken from reference TRBV9 and TRBJ2-7): DSGVTQTPKHLITATGQRVTLRCSPRSGDLSVYWYQQSLDQGLQFLIQYYNGEERAKGNILERFSAQQFPDLHSELNLSSLELGDSALYFCASSHSAGDYEQYFGPGTRLTVT.

This chain links TRBV4-1 with TRBJ1-1; perhaps TRBD1 as D (5 bases). Germline V gene lookup returns CDR1 MGHRA and CDR2 YSYEKL. The CDR3 is 12 amino acids. Trimming took off 8 bases at V and 3 bases at J, with 10 bases between the two ends. CDR3 bases: TGCGCCAGCGGGGGGGTGGACACTGAAGCTTTCTTT. Protein: CASGGVDTEAFF.

This clone showed up just once. The chain uses TRBV5-4 and TRBJ2-1; no definite D call. Germline V gene data show CDR1 as SGHNT and CDR2 as YYREEE (reference sequence). V was cut by 0 bases and J by 7 bases, with 17 bases left in between. The CDR3 covers 16 residues. This CDR3 reads CASSLETPPFGNEQFF. In DNA, the CDR3 is TGTGCCAGCAGCTTGGAAACCCCTCCCTTCGGGAATGAGCAGTTCTTC.

In nucleotides, the CDR3 is TGCGCCAGCAGCTTGGAGCCCAGGGCCCCCTACAATGAGCAGTTCTTC. This codes for CASSLEPRAPYNEQFF. The chain couples TRBV5-1 to TRBJ2-1; D perhaps matches TRBD1 (5 bases). Germline CDR1 SGHRS, CDR2 YFSETQ. The ends were cut back, 0 bases at V and 2 bases at J, with 12 bases in the middle. The CDR3 sequence is 16 residues long.

This clone was seen more than once but under ten times. The V gene is TRBV15, the J gene TRBJ2-3; TRBD2 is a possible D gene (7 bases). Germline values: CDR1 LNHNV, CDR2 YYDKDF (reference sequence). The CDR3 runs to 15 residues. With 1 base removed from V and 2 bases from J, the gap between germline ends came to 10 bases. This CDR3 reads CATSRGGGVTDTQYF. CDR3 coding DNA: TGTGCCACCAGCAGAGGGGGGGGCGTCACAGATACGCAGTATTTT.

The V gene is TRBV7-2, the J gene TRBJ2-3, with D perhaps matching TRBD2 (5 bases). V was cut by 6 bases and J by 3 bases, with 16 bases left in between. Per the germline V gene, CDR1 is SGHTA and CDR2 is FQGNSA. The CDR3 runs 15 residues. This CDR3 is CASRLRSRTTDTQYF. Here the CDR3 DNA reads TGTGCCAGCAGGTTAAGGTCGCGGACTACAGATACGCAGTATTTT.

The genes are TRBV5-1 and TRBJ2-1; 13 nucleotides line up with TRBD2. The V and J ends lost 4 bases and 4 bases, in that order; junction bases with no gene match: 8. Germline V gene sequence: CDR1 SGHRS, CDR2 YFSETQ. The CDR3 spans 17 residues. CDR3 residues: CASSPGTSGAYYNEQFF. The CDR3, as DNA: TGCGCCAGCAGCCCCGGGACTAGCGGGGCCTATTACAATGAGCAGTTCTTC.

The rearrangement joins TRBV15 to TRBJ2-1; 8 bases fit TRBD2. The V gene's germline CDR1 is LNHNV and CDR2 YYDKDF (reference sequence). The V and J ends lost 3 bases and 3 bases, in that order; junction bases with no gene match: 7. The length of the CDR3 is 16 residues. CDR3 nucleotides: TGTGCCACCAGCAGTGGCCTAGCGGGCCACTACAATGAGCAGTTCTTC. Translating it yields CATSSGLAGHYNEQFF.

The rearrangement links TRBV28 to TRBJ2-2; no clear D. The CDR3 contains 14 residues. Germline V gene sequence: CDR1 MDHEN, CDR2 SYDVKM. V gave up 5 bases and J gave up 6 bases, with 13 bases separating them. The CDR3 DNA follows: TGTGCCAGCAGTCCCCGGGTGAAGGCCGGGGAGCTGTTTTTT. The encoded protein is CASSPRVKAGELFF. Full variable domain (remainder filled in from reference TRBV28 and TRBJ2-2): DVKVTQSSRYLVKRTGEKVFLECVQDMDHENMFWYRQDPGLGLRLIYFSYDVKMKEKGDIPEGYSVSREKKERFSLILESASTNQTSMYLCASSPRVKAGELFFGEGSRLTVL.

The CDR3 here is CASSEAGGPNEKLFF. CDR3 bases: TGTGCCAGCAGTGAAGCGGGGGGGCCGAATGAAAAACTGTTTTTT. The rearrangement uses TRBV6-1 and TRBJ1-4; TRBD1 is a possible D gene (6 bases). Germline V CDR1 and CDR2: MNHNS, SASEGT. CDR3 length: 15 residues. The V gene lost 0 bases and the J gene lost 5 bases, with 10 bases spanning the gap.

This sequence joins TRBV7-9 and TRBJ2-4, with 12 bases aligning to TRBD1. The germline CDR1 and CDR2 sequences are SEHNR and FQNEAQ (reference sequence). V lost 5 bases and J lost 1; bases outside the gene matches: 9. The CDR3 sequence is 18 residues long. The CDR3 nucleotides read TGTGCCAGCAGCCCCGGGACAGGGGGCTATCGGGCCAAAAACATTCAGTACTTC. The encoded protein is CASSPGTGGYRAKNIQYF. The full variable domain, with the rest looked up from reference TRBV7-9 and TRBJ2-4, is DTGVSQNPRHKITKRGQNVTFRCDPISEHNRLYWYRQTLGQGPEFLTYFQNEAQLEKSRLLSDRFSAERPKGSFSTLEIQRTEQGDSAMYLCASSPGTGGYRAKNIQYFGAGTRLSVL.

The CDR3 nucleotides are TGCAGCGGGGGGGGACAGGGGGCCTACGAGCAGTACTTC. Amino acids: CSGGGQGAYEQYF. This chain uses TRBV29-1 with TRBJ2-7; the match to TRBD1 covers 11 bases. The CDR3 is 13 amino acids. The V gene's germline CDR1 is SQVTM and CDR2 ANQGSEA. Germline trimming cut 7 bases from V and 2 bases from J; bases unmatched to any gene: 4.

The chain uses TRBV25-1 and TRBJ1-2; a possible D gene is TRBD1 (6 bases). CDR3 size: 15 residues. Germline lookup yields CDR1 MGHDK and CDR2 SYGVNS. Trimming took 2 bases from V and 5 from J, leaving 15 bases between them. The CDR3 is CASSEGGARGYGYTF. Here the CDR3 DNA reads TGTGCCAGCAGTGAAGGGGGCGCTAGGGGGTATGGCTACACCTTC.

The V call is TRBV12-2, the J call TRBJ1-5; the table's D call of TRBD1 was not tested on the DNA. TRBV12-2 is a listed pseudogene. The CDR3 has 17 residues. DNA for the CDR3: TGTGCAAGTCGCTCTTGGGACAGGGGACCCAGCAATCAGCCCCAGCATTTT. Amino acids: CASRSWDRGPSNQPQHF.